This T cell receptor beta chain was recorded in a study of blood T cell repertoires in COVID-19. Study summary: The United States, Italy and Spain provided the acute and convalescent COVID-19 samples. PBMCs, B-cell-depleted T cells, or T cells provided the cDNA or gDNA that made up the material.

CDR3 length: 17 residues. V trimming: 4 bases; J trimming: 0 bases; junction bases outside the gene matches: 8. Germline V gene lookup returns CDR1 SGDLS and CDR2 YYNGEE. As processed by the authors: Nucleated cell number was recorded as an estimate derived from reference gene primer amplification. The table came from immunoSEQ multiplex PCR; TCRdb's copy has only in-frame clones and leaves some out. D and trimming come from the DNA, and the V and J calls and clone size come from that table. The data contain roughly 73,000 clones, 70% to 85% of them singletons. This chain connects TRBV9 to TRBJ2-3; 10 bases match TRBD2. The sample was peripheral blood. This TCR came from an older woman with acute or convalescent COVID-19. The CDR3 here is CASSRLAGRVSTDTQYF. The CDR3 DNA reads TGTGCCAGCAGCCGACTAGCGGGCCGCGTTAGCACAGATACGCAGTATTTT.